The clone carrying this T cell receptor beta chain came up many times. V was cut by 4 bases and J by 8 bases, with 18 bases left in between. The length of the CDR3 is 15 residues. CDR1 MNHEY and CDR2 SMNVEV come from the germline V gene (reference sequence). These data come from a study of blood T cell repertoires in COVID-19. The assay was immunoSEQ multiplex PCR, and TCRdb's table has in-frame clones only and misses some. The table has 170,000 or so clones, about nine tenths seen once. The sequence came from a young man who had recovered from COVID-19. This chain links TRBV27 with TRBJ2-1, with D possibly matching TRBD2 (5 bases). The sequenced sample was peripheral blood. The CDR3 spells CASSSLVKWVDEQFF. The CDR3 nucleotides are TGTGCCAGCAGTTCACTAGTGAAGTGGGTCGATGAGCAGTTCTTC.